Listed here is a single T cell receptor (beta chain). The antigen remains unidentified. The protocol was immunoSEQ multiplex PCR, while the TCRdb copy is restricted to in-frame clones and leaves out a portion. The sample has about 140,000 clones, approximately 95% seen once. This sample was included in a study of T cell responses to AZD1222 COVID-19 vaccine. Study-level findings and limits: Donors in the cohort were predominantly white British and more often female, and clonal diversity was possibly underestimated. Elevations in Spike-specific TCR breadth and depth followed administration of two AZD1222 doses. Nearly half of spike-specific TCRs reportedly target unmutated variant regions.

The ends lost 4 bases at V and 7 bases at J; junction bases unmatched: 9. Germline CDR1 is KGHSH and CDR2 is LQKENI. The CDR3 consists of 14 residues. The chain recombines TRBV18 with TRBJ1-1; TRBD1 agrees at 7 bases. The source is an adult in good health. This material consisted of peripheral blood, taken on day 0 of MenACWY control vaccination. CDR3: CASSQETGWNEAFF. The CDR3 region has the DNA TGTGCCAGCTCACAAGAGACAGGGTGGAATGAAGCTTTCTTT.